The text below deals with one T cell receptor (beta chain). What this receptor recognizes is not known. No base qualities exist here, and no much larger clone lies one base off it. This entry belongs to a study of blood T cell repertoires in COVID-19 (dated by TCRdb to 2018 to 2021). In the study overall: Samples from collaborators originated in the United States, Italy and Spain and spanned both the acute and convalescent phases of COVID-19. The prospective study material was composed of cDNA or gDNA derived from T cells, B-cell-depleted T cells, or PBMCs. The dataset comprised deeply sampled blood TCRbeta repertoires from subjects exposed to, actively infected with, or recovered from COVID-19. The repertoires were released in a freely available public database meant as a resource for research on the immune response to SARS-CoV-2. The samples were drawn from the first 160 participants of the ongoing ImmuneRACE study and from 1,254 subjects provided by 6 global collaborators. Sample metadata almost always included a de-identified subject ID, COVID-19 status, age in years and sex. Where available, HLA class I and class II types were taken from metadata supplied by the sample provider and were not determined by assay-based typing.

Taken from cysteine to phenylalanine, the CDR3 has 15 residues. Of the read, only the CDR3 DNA is kept; its 45 bases are in frame from base 1. CDR1 and CDR2 were assigned from the germline V gene (reference sequence) as SGHAT and FQDESV. Unmatched junction bases come to 6, with V trimmed by 3 bases and J by 5 bases. TCRbeta CDR3 regions were amplified from genomic DNA by means of the immunoSEQ Assay, a bias-controlled multiplex PCR. The original methods were these. The number of nucleated cells in each sample was estimated from the amplification of reference gene primers within the assay. To quantify the absolute abundance of each unique TCRbeta CDR3 rearrangement, sequence reads were collapsed and filtered. For each sample, productive Simpson clonality was calculated as the square root of Simpson's diversity index over productive rearrangements. Held by TCRdb, this immuneACCESS table contains in-frame sequences only and omits some clones. Under half of the omission traces to an unresolved V gene where checked; the cause of the rest is unknown. V, J and clone size are taken as reported in that table, and D and trimming were inferred from the DNA itself. The sample contains approximately 290,000 clones, around 85% of them found a single time. Of the sample, approximately 4% is held by the ten largest clones.

Enrolling through a virtual design, the prospective study's participants ranged in age from roughly 18 to 95 years and lived across 20 to 25 United States geographic areas. In the prospective study, cohorts were assigned on the basis of participant-reported clinical history obtained from a screening survey and a study questionnaire. ImmuneRACE Cohort 3 recovered participants were defined by two consecutive negative NP/OP PCR tests, healthcare professional clearance, or symptom resolution. Mobile phlebotomists in the prospective study collected whole blood, serum and a nasopharyngeal or oropharyngeal swab from every participant. Prospective study participants could optionally give additional blood draws and questionnaires over an approximately two-month period. Prospective study blood samples were shipped either frozen or at room temperature before DNA extraction. Broader findings and caveats from the paper: Clinical and demographic metadata were provided uncurated, with the amount varying by source and participant.

Material: PBMCs or T cells enriched from blood (not recorded which). The rearrangement joined TRBV11-1 to TRBJ2-5, and TRBD2 matches 10 of the central bases. The TCR sequence derives from a woman aged 25 to 39 who had recovered from COVID-19. The sequenced DNA: TGTGCCAGCAGCTTCCCCGGGACTAGCGCGGAGACCCAGTACTTC. This gives the protein CASSFPGTSAETQYF.